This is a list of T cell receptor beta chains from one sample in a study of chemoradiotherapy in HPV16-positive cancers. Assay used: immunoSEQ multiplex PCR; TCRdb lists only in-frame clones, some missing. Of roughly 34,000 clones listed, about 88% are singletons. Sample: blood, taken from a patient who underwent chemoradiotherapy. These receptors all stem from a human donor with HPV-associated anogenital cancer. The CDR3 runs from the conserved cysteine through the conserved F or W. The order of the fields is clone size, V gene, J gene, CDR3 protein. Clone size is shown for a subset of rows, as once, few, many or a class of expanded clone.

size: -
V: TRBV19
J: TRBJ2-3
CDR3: CASSRGLTTDTQYF

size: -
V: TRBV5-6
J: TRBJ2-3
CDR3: CASSLAGGRLFTDTQYF

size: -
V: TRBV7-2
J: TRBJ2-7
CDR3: CASALTYEQYF

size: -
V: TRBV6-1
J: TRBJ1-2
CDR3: CASSEGDVGRRNYGYTF

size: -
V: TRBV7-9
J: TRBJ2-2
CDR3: CASGGRDTGELFF

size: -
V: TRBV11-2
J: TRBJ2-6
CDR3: CASSFSDGANVLTF

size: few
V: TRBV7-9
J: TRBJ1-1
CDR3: CASSLPAAFF

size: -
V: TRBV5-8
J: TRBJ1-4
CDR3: CASSRRHSTNEKLFF

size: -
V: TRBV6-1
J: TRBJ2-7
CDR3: CASNGRGGWYEQYF

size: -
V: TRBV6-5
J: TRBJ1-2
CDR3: CASSKDRVDGYTF

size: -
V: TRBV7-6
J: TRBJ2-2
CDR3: CASSSRGRGYTGELFF

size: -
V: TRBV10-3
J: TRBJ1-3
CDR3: CAISESKGPGGNTIYF

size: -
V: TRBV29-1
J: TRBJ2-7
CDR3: CSVGRDTRESSYEQYF

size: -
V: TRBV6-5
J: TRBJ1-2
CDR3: CASSWQQGNYGYTF

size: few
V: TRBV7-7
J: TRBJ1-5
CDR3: CASSLTEDQPQHF

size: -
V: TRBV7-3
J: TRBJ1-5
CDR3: CASSSQGSNQPQHF

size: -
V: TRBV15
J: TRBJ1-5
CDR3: CAAGRVNQPQHF

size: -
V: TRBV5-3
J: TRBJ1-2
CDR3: CARSLAFRQIRHHYGYTF

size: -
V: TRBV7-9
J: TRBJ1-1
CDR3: CASSLGLRTEAFF

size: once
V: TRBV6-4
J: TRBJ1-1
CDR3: CASSDSAGSSTEAFF

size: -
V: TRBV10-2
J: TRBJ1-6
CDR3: CASSAYRDRGSSPLHF

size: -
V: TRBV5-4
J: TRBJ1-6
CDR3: CASSRDSLNSPLHF

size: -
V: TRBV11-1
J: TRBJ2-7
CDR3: CASSLDRTGHEQYF

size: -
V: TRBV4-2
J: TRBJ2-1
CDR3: CASSQVLGLAGGGISYNEQFF

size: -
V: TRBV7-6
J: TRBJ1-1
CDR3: CASSQPTGRNTEAFF

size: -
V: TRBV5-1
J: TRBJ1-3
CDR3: CASSPTGLNSGNTIYF

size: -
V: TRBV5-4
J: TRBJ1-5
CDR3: CASSLSQGYQPQHF

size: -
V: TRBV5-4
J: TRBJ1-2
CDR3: CASSFGQGTFYGYTF

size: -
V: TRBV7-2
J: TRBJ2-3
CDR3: CASSLTKRGDADTQYF

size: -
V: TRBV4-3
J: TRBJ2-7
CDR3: CASSQEVGGGEQYF

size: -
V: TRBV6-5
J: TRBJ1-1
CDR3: CASRTDRQVNTEAFF

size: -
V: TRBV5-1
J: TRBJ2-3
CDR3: CASSLSDRAGTDTQYF

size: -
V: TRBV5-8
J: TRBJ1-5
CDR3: CASSVKGQGPNQPQHF

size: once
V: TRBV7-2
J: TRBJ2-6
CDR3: CASSRVWGISGANVLTF

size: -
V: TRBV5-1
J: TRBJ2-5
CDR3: CASGRLAGLIQETQYF

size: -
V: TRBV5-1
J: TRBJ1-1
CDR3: CASSATENTEAFF

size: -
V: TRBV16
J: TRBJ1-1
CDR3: CASSQSLGGDEAFF

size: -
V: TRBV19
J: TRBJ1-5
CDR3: CASSMVGDSQPQHF

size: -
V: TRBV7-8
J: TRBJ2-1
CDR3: CASSYSGSFPYNEQFF

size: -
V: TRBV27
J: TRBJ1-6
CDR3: CASSFRGHNSPLHF

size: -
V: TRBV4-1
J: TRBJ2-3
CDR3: CASSQDPSPYTDTQYF

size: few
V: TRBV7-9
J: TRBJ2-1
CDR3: CASSPPRGHEQFF

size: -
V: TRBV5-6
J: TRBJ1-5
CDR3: CASSLLLGDGQPQHF

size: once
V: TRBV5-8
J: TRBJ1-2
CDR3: CASSLPIGSLYGYTF

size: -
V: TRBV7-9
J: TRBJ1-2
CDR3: CASSLALGERGGYTF

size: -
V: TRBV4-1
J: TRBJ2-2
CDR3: CASSQVTGTNTGELFF

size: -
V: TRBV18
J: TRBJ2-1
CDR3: CASSLQSPYGNEQFF

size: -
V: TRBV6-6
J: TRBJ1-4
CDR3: CASRTGGVYEKLFF

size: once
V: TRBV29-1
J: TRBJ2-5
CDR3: CSVNGGAQETQYF

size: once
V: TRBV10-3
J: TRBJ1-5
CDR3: CAISPGAGQGSNQPQHF

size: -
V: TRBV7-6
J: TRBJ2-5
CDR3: CASSLQETQYF

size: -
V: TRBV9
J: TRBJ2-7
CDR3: CASSPHSGVDYEQYF

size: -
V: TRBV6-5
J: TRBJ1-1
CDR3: CASSYSRGGTEAFF

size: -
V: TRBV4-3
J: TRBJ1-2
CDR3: CASSQDPEGDYGYTF

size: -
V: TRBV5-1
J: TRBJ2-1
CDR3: CASTPLAGGHNEQFF

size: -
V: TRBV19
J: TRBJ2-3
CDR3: CASSIDLDEEQYF

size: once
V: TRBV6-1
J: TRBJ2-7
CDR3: CASSANGQGFESDYEQYF

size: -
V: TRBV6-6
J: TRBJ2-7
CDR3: CASSYAADSYEQYF

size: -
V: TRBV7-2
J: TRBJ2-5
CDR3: CASSWGQGMQETQYF

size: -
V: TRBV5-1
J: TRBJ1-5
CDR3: CASSLEGMSNQPQHF